This T cell receptor beta chain came from a study of cytomegalovirus exposure and HLA in healthy donors. The CDR3 sequence is 14 residues long. Trimming took off 1 base at V and 2 bases at J, with 9 bases between the two ends. Per germline, CDR1 SGHNT and CDR2 YYREEE (reference sequence). The PCR made use of 60 Vbeta and 13 Jbeta primers. Clones were sequenced by immunoSEQ multiplex PCR, and TCRdb holds only the in-frame ones, with some missing. The sample has hundreds of thousands of clones; 80% to 90% are singletons. The rearrangement joins TRBV5-4 to TRBJ1-2; no definite D call. Sample: PBMCs. The sequence came from a woman aged 18-35 years in good health and CMV-seronegative. CDR3 DNA: TGTGCCAGCAGCTTGAACAGCTTAAACTATGGCTACACCTTC. Residues: CASSLNSLNYGYTF.